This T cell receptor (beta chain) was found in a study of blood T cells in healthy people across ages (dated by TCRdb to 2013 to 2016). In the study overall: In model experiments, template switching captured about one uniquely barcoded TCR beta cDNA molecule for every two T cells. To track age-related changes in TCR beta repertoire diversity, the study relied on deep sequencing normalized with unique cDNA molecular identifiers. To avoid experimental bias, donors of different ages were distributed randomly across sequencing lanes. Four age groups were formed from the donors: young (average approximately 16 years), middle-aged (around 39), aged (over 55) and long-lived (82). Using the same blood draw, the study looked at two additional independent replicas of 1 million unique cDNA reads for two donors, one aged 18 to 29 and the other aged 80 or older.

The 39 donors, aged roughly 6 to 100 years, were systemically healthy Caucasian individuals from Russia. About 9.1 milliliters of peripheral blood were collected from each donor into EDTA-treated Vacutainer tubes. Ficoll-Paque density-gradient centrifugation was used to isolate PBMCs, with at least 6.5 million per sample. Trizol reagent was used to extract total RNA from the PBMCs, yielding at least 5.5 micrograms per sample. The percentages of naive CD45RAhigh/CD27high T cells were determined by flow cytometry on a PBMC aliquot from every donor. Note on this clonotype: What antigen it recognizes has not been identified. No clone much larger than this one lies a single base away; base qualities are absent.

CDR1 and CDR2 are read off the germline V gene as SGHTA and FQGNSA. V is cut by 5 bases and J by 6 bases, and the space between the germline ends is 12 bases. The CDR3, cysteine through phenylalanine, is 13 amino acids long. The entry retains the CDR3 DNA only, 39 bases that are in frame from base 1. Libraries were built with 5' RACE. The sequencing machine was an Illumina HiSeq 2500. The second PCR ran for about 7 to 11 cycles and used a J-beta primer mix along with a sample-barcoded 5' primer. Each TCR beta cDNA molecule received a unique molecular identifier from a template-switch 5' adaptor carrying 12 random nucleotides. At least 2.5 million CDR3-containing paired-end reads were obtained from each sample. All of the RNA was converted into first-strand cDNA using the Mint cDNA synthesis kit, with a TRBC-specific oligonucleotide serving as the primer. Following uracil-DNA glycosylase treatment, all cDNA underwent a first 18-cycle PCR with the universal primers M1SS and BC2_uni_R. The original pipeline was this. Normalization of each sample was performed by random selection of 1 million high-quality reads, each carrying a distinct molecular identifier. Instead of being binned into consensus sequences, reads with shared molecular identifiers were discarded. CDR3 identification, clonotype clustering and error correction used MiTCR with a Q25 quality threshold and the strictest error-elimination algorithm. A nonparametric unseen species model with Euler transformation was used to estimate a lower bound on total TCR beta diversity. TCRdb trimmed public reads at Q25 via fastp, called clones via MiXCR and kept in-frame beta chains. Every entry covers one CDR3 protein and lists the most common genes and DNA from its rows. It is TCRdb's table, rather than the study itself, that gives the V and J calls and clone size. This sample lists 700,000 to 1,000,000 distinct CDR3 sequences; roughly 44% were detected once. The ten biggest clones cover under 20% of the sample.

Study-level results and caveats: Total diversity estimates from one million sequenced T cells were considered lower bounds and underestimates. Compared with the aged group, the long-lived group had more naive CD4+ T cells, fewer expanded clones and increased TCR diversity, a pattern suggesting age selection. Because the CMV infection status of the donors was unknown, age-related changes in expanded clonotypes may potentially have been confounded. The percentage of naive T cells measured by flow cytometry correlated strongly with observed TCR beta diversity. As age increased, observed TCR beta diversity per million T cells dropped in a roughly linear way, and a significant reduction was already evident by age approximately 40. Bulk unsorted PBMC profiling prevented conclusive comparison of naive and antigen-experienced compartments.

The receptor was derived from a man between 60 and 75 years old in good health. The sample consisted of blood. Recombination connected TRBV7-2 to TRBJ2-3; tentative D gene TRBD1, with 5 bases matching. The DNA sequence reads TGTGCCAGCAGCGTAGGGGCTGGGGATACGCAGTATTTT. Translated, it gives CASSVGAGDTQYF.